This entry is about one T cell receptor (beta chain). As yet, its antigen is unknown. This CDR3 comprises 14 residues. Trimming pared 4 bases from V and 5 bases from J, leaving 11 bases between. Per the germline V gene, CDR1 is LGHDT and CDR2 is YNNKEL (reference sequence). This record comes from a study of response to subunit inactivated influenza vaccine. Findings and caveats of the study: That few new T cells are recruited by each seasonal influenza vaccination was the authors' suggestion.

MiXCR, applied by TCRdb to the RT-PCR reads, yields one record per CDR3 protein. The table lists 200,000 to 300,000 distinct CDR3 sequences, approximately 12% of them singletons. The sequence was obtained from a man aged 50 to 60 who received an inactivated influenza vaccine. Sequencing used non-naive T cells sorted from PBMCs, obtained roughly 2 weeks before vaccination. The chain links TRBV3-1 to TRBJ2-2; D may correspond to TRBD1 or TRBD2 (5 bases each). CDR3 DNA sequence: TGTGCCAGCAGCCGGTACGAGGGGACCGGGGAGCTGTTTTTT. It yields the protein CASSRYEGTGELFF.